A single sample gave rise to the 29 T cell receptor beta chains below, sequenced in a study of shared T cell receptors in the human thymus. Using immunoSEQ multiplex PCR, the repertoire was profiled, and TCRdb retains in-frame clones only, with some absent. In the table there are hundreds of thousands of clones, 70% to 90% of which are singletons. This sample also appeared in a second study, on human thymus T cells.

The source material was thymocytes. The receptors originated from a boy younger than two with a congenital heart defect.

This chain's CDR3 is CAISAPGTGAYEQYF. CDR3 sequence (DNA): TGTGCCATCAGTGCCCCCGGGACAGGGGCCTACGAGCAGTACTTC. The chain has TRBV10-3 and TRBJ2-7, with 10 bases fitting TRBD1. The CDR3 has 15 amino acids. The germline V gene encodes CDR1 ENHRY and CDR2 SYGVKD. V lost 4 bases, J lost 2 bases, and 5 bases stayed unmatched.

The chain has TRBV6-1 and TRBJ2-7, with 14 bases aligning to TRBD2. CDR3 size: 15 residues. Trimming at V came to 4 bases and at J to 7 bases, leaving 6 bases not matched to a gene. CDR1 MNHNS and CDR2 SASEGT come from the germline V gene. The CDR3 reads CASSVGLAGVEEQYF. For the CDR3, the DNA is TGTGCCAGCAGTGTGGGACTAGCGGGAGTTGAAGAGCAGTACTTC.

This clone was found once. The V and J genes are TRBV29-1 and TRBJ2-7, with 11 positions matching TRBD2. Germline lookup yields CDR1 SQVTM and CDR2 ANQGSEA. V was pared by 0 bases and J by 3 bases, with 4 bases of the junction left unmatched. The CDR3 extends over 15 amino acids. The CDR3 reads CSVEDRGTSGYEQYF. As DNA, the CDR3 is TGCAGCGTTGAAGATCGGGGGACTAGCGGCTACGAGCAGTACTTC.

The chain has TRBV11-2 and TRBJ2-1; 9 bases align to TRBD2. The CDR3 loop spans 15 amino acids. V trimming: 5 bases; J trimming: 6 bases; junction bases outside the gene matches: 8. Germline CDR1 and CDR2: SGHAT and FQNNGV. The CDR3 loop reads CASSLSGSPLNEQFF. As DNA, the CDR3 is TGTGCCAGCAGCCTTAGCGGGAGCCCCCTCAATGAGCAGTTCTTC.

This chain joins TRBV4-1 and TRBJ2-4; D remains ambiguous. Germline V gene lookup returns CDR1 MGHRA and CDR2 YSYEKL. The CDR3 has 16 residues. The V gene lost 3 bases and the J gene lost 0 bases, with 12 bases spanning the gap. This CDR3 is CASSQSIPPAKNIQYF. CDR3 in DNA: TGCGCCAGCAGCCAGAGTATCCCCCCAGCCAAAAACATTCAGTACTTC.

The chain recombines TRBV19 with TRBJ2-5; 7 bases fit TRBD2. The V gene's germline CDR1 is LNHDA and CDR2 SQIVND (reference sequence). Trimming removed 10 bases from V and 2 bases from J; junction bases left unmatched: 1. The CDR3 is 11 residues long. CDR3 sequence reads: CATGGQETQYF. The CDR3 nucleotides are TGTGCCACCGGGGGGCAAGAGACCCAGTACTTC. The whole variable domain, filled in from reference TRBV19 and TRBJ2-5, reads DGGITQSPKYLFRKEGQNVTLSCEQNLNHDAMYWYRQDPGQGLRLIYYSQIVNDFQKGDIAEGYSVSREKKESFPLTVTSAQKNPTAFYLCATGGQETQYFGPGTRLLVL.

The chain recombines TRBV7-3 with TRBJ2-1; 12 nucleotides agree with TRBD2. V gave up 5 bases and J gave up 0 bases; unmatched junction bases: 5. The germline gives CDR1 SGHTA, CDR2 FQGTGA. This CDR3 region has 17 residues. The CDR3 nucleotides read TGTGCCAGCAGCCCAACGGGACTAGCGGGCTCCTACAATGAGCAGTTCTTC. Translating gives CASSPTGLAGSYNEQFF.

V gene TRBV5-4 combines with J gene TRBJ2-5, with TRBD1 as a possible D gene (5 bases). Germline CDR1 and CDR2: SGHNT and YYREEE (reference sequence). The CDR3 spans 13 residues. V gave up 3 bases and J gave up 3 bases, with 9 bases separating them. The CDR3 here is CASSYAGKETQYF. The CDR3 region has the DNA TGTGCCAGCAGCTACGCAGGGAAAGAGACCCAGTACTTC.

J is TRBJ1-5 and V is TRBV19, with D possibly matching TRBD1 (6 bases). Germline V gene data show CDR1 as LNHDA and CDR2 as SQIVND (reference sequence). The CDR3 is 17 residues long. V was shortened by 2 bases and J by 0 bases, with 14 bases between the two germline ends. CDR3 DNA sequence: TGTGCCAGTAGTATAACCCGGGACACAAATAGCAATCAGCCCCAGCATTTT. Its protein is CASSITRDTNSNQPQHF.

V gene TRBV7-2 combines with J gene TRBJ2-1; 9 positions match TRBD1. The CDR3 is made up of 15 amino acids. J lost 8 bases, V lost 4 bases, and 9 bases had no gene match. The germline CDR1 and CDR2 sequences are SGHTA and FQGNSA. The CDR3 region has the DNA TGTGCCAGCAGCTCTCCGGGACAGGGATGCGATGAGCAGTTCTTC. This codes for CASSSPGQGCDEQFF.

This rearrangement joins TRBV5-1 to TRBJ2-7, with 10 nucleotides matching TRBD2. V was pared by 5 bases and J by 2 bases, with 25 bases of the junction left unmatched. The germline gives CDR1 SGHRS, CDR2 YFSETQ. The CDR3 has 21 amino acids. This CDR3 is CASRRRTSGSQHEGWAYEQYF. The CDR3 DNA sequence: TGCGCCAGCAGGAGGCGGACTAGCGGTTCCCAGCACGAGGGATGGGCCTACGAGCAGTACTTC.

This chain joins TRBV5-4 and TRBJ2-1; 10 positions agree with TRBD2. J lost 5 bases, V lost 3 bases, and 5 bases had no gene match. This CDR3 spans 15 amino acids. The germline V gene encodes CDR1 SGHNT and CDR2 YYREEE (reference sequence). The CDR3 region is CASSSLAGVNNEQFF. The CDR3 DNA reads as TGTGCCAGCAGCTCTCTAGCGGGGGTTAACAATGAGCAGTTCTTC.

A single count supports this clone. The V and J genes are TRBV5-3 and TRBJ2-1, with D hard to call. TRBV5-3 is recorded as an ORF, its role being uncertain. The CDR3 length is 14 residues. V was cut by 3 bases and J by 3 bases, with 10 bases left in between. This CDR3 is CARSCANSYNEQFF. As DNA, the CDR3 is TGTGCCAGAAGCTGTGCGAACAGCTACAATGAGCAGTTCTTC.

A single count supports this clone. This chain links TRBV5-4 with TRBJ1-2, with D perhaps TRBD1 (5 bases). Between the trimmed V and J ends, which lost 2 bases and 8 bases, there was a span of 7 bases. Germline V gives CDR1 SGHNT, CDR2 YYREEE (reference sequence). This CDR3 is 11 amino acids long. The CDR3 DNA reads TGTGCCAGCAGCTTATCAGGGGGCTACACCTTC. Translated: CASSLSGGYTF.

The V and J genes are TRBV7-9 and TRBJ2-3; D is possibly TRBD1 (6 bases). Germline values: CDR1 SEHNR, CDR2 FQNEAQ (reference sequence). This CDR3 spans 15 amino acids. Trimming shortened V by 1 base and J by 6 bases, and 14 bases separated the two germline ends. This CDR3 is CASSLVQGLRDTQYF. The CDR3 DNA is TGTGCCAGCAGCTTAGTACAGGGCCTCCGGGATACGCAGTATTTT.

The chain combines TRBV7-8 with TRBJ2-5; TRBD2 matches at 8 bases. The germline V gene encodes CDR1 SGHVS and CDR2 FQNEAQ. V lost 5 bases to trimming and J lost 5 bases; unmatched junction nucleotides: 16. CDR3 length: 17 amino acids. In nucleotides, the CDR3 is TGTGCCAGCAGCCCGGCTGGGCAGCGGGAGACATGGGAGACCCAGTACTTC. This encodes CASSPAGQRETWETQYF.

In DNA form, the CDR3 reads TGCGCCAGCAGCCAAGATAAGGGGTGGCTAGCGGGAGGGCCTGAGGCAGATACGCAGTATTTT. The encoded protein is CASSQDKGWLAGGPEADTQYF. V and J are TRBV4-3 and TRBJ2-3; 12 nucleotides agree with TRBD2. Germline values: CDR1 LGHNA, CDR2 YSLEER. Losses at the gene ends were 0 bases for V and 4 bases for J; bases not matched to a gene: 17. The CDR3 is 21 residues long.

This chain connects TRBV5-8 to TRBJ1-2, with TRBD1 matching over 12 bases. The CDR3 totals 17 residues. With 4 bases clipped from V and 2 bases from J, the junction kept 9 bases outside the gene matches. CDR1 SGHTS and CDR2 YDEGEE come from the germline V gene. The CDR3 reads CASSPPGTGGLNYGYTF. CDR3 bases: TGTGCCAGCAGCCCCCCCGGGACAGGGGGCTTAAACTATGGCTACACCTTC.

In nucleotides, the CDR3 is TGTGCCAGCAGCTTGACAGGGTGCACCGGGGAGCTGTTTTTT. The encoded protein is CASSLTGCTGELFF. The chain employs TRBV5-6 and TRBJ2-2, with a tentative D call TRBD1 (6 bases). The germline V gene has CDR1 SGHDT and CDR2 YYEEEE. The V and J ends lost 1 base and 4 bases respectively, with 8 bases between them. This CDR3 comprises 14 residues.

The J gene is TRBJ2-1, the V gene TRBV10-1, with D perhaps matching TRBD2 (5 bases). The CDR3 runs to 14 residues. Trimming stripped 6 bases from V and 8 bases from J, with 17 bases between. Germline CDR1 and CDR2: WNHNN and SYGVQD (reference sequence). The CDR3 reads CASSVSPLAHEQFF. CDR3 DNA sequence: TGCGCCAGCAGCGTCTCCCCTCTAGCACATGAGCAGTTCTTC.

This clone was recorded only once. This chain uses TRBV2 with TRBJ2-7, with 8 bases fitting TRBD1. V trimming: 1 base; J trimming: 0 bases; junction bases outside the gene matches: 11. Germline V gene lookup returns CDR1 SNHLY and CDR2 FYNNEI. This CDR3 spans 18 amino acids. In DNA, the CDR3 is TGTGCCAGCAGTGAAGGGGTGAGAGGACAGGGCGACTCCTACGAGCAGTACTTC. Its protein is CASSEGVRGQGDSYEQYF.

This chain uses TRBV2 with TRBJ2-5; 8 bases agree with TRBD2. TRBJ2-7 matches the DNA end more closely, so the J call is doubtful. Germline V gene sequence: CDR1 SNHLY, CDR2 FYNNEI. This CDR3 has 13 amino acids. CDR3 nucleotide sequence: TGTGCCAGTTGGGCGGGAGGTACCTACGAGCAGTACTTC. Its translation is CASWAGGTYEQYF.

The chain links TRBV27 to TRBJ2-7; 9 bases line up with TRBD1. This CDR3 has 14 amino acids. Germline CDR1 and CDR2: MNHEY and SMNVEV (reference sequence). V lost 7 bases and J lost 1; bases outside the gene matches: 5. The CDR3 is CASTPDRGSYEQYF. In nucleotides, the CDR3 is TGTGCCAGCACCCCGGACAGGGGATCCTACGAGCAGTACTTC.

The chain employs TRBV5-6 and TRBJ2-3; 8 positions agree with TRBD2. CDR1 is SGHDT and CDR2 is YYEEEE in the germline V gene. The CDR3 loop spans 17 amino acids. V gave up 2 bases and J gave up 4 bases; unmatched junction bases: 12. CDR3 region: CASSFKTPGGSPDTQYF. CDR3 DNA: TGTGCCAGCAGCTTCAAGACCCCGGGAGGGAGTCCAGATACGCAGTATTTT. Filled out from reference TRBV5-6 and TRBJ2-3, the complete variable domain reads DAGVTQSPTHLIKTRGQQVTLRCSPKSGHDTVSWYQQALGQGPQFIFQYYEEEERQRGNFPDRFSGHQFPNYSSELNVNALLLGDSALYLCASSFKTPGGSPDTQYFGPGTRLTVL.

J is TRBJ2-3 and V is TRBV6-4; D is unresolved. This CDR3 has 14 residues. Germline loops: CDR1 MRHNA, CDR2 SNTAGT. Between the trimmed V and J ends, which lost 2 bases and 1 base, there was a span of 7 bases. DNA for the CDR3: TGTGCCAGCAGTGACGGCAGGCGCACAGATACGCAGTATTTT. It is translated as CASSDGRRTDTQYF.

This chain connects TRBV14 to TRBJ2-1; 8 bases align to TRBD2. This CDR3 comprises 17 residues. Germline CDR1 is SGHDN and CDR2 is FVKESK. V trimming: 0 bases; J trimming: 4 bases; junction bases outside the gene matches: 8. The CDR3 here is CASSQDVPREGYNEQFF. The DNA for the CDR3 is TGTGCCAGCAGCCAAGATGTTCCCCGGGAGGGTTACAATGAGCAGTTCTTC.

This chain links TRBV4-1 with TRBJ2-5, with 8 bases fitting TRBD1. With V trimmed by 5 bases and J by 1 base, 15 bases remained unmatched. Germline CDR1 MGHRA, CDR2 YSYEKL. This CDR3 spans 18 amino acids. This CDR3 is CASSATPDRVGGQETQYF. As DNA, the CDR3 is TGCGCCAGCAGCGCCACCCCGGACAGGGTAGGGGGCCAAGAGACCCAGTACTTC.

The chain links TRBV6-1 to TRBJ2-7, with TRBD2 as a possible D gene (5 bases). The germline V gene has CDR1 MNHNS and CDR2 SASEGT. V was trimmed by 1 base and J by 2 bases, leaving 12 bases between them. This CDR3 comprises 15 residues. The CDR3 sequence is CASSEVQGGAYEQYF. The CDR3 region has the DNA TGTGCCAGCAGTGAAGTTCAAGGAGGAGCCTACGAGCAGTACTTC.

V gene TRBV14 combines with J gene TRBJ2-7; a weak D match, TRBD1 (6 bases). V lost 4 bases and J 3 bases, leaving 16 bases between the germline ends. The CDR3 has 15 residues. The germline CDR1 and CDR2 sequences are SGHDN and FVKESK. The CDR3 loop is CASSLAGVRGYEQYF. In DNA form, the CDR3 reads TGTGCCAGCAGCCTGGCAGGAGTCAGGGGCTACGAGCAGTACTTC.